This T cell receptor (beta chain) was recorded in a study of blood T cell repertoires in COVID-19. Study-wide context: The origin of the acute and convalescent COVID-19 samples was the United States, Italy and Spain. Sample material is recorded as cDNA or gDNA derived from T cells, B-cell-depleted T cells, or PBMCs.

In the authors' workflow: Using reference gene primer amplification, nucleated cell counts were estimated. Libraries were prepared by immunoSEQ multiplex PCR; TCRdb keeps only in-frame clonotypes and omits some of them. Clonal size and the V and J genes are those of that table, whereas D and trimming came from the DNA. This table holds some 240,000 clones, 89% found once. This clone was recorded only once. The CDR3 has 15 amino acids. Germline CDR1 is GTSNPN and CDR2 is SVGIG (reference sequence). Trimming took off 1 base at V and 0 bases at J, with 11 bases between the two ends. This sequence originates from a woman aged 40 to 49 who had recovered from COVID-19. The J gene is TRBJ2-3, the V gene TRBV30, with D maybe TRBD2 (6 bases). Sequencing was done on a sample of peripheral blood. CDR3 sequence: CAWSEKGGSTDTQYF. The DNA for the CDR3 is TGTGCCTGGAGTGAAAAAGGAGGGAGCACAGATACGCAGTATTTT.